Sequencing of this T cell receptor beta chain was carried out in a study of CD8 T cells in Susac syndrome. RNA in amounts of roughly 0.5 to 1 ug was reverse transcribed with random hexamers. TCR beta CDR3 was amplified by immunoSEQ covering 54 Vbeta and 13 Jbeta. TCRdb used MiXCR to reprocess the immunoSEQ multiplex PCR reads, holding one entry per CDR3 protein. The sample records roughly 200,000 distinct CDR3 sequences, 85% to 95% being singletons. Trimming cost V 4 bases and J 2 bases; bases outside gene matches: 12. This CDR3 is built from 17 residues. Per the germline V gene, CDR1 is LGHDT and CDR2 is YNNKEL (reference sequence). TCR beta was sequenced from blood CD8+ and CD4+ T cells. Healthy donors constituted the controls, which were matched for age and sex. Negative isolation yielded the CD8+ and CD4+ T cells, while FACS enriched the TEMRA cells.

The TCR sequence derives from a human donor in good health. The chain joins TRBV3-1 to TRBJ2-7, with TRBD2 identical over 9 bases. Sequenced input: CD4+ T cells from PBMCs. The CDR3 nucleotides read TGTGCCAGCAGCCTCGGCTTGAGCGGGAGGCTACCCTACGAGCAGTACTTC. This codes for CASSLGLSGRLPYEQYF.